One and the same sample provided the 5 T cell receptor beta chains below, sequenced in a study of control samples from healthy donors and cancer patients. Here immunoSEQ multiplex PCR was the method, and the copy in TCRdb shows in-frame clones only, minus some. The data show about 120,000 clones, more than 85% seen once. Input material: blood. All receptors come from a man aged 30 to 39 in good health.

The V gene is TRBV6-1, the J gene TRBJ1-1; D unresolved. The CDR3 contains 16 residues. Trimming stripped 2 bases from V and 0 bases from J, with 13 bases between. Looked up from germline, CDR1 is MNHNS and CDR2 is SASEGT. The DNA of the CDR3 is TGTGCCAGCAGTGAATACTTTGGCAGAATGAACACTGAAGCTTTCTTT. This gives the protein CASSEYFGRMNTEAFF.

CDR3 coding DNA: TGTGCCAGTAGTTGGACAGCGGGCCCTGAAGCTTTCTTT. As protein: CASSWTAGPEAFF. This sequence joins TRBV19 and TRBJ1-1; D may be TRBD1 (6 bases). The CDR3 is made up of 13 amino acids. Germline assignment: CDR1 LNHDA and CDR2 SQIVND (reference sequence). V was pared by 5 bases and J by 6 bases, with 13 bases between.

The genes are TRBV7-2 and TRBJ2-7; maybe TRBD2 (5 bases). The CDR3 has 15 residues. Germline lookup yields CDR1 SGHTA and CDR2 FQGNSA. The ends were cut back, 1 base at V and 0 bases at J, with 10 bases in the middle. CDR3 DNA sequence: TGTGCCAGCAGCTTAGAGGCGGGTAGCTCCTACGAGCAGTACTTC. This gives the protein CASSLEAGSSYEQYF. The full variable domain, completed using reference TRBV7-2 and TRBJ2-7, is GAGVSQSPSNKVTEKGKDVELRCDPISGHTALYWYRQSLGQGLEFLIYFQGNSAPDKSGLPSDRFSAERTGGSVSTLTIQRTQQEDSAVYLCASSLEAGSSYEQYFGPGTRLTVT.

This clone was observed a handful of times. CDR3 protein: CSARREETQYF. DNA of the CDR3: TGCAGTGCGCGGAGAGAAGAGACCCAGTACTTC. The chain carries TRBV20-1 and TRBJ2-5; unclear D gene. Trimming took off 6 bases at V and 3 bases at J, with 8 bases between the two ends. The germline CDR1 and CDR2 sequences are DFQATT and SNEGSKA (reference sequence). The CDR3 has 11 amino acids.

This clone was counted only a few times. This CDR3 is also generated by other DNA sequences in the sample. The chain links TRBV27 to TRBJ1-1; a weak D match, TRBD1 (5 bases). V was cut by 5 bases and J by 1 base, with 11 bases left in between. From germline, CDR1 is MNHEY and CDR2 SMNVEV (reference sequence). The CDR3 sequence is 14 residues long. The CDR3 reads CASSPRGTNTEAFF. The CDR3, as DNA: TGTGCCAGCAGTCCTCGGGGGACGAACACTGAAGCTTTCTTT.